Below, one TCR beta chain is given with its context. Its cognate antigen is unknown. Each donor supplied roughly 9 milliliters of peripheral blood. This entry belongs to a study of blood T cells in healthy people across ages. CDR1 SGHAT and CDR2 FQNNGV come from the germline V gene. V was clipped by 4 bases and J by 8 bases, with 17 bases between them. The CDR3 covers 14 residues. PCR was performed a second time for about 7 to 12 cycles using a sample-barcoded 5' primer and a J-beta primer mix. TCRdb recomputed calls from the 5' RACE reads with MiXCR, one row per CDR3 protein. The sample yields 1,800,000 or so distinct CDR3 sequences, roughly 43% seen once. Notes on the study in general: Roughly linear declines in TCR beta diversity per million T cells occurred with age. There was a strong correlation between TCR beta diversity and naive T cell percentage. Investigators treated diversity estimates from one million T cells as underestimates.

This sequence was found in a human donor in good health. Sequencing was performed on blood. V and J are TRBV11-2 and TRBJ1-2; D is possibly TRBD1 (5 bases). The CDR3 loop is CASSSNRGLHGYTF. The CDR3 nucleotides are TGTGCCAGCAGCTCTAATCGGGGGTTACACGGCTACACCTTC.